The source of this T cell receptor (beta chain) is a study of blood T cell repertoires in COVID-19. Study in general: T cells, B-cell-depleted T cells, or PBMCs supplied cDNA or gDNA.

Methods used by the authors: Reference gene primer amplification gave nucleated cell count estimates. The repertoire was sequenced with immunoSEQ multiplex PCR; TCRdb's copy has only in-frame clones and lacks some. V, J and clone size reflect that table, while D and trimming were determined from the DNA. The sample carries roughly 160,000 clones, about 80% recorded once. Individuals drawn from 24 US areas were about 18 to 95 years old. Which cohort a participant joined came from the clinical history participants gave. Per the germline V gene, CDR1 is SGHNT and CDR2 is YYREEE (reference sequence). The CDR3 runs 14 residues. V shed 1 base and J shed 2 bases, with 9 bases lying between them.

The material sequenced was PBMCs or T cells enriched from blood (not recorded which). The receptor comes from a middle-aged man who had recovered from COVID-19. The V gene is TRBV5-4, the J gene TRBJ2-5; the D gene is possibly TRBD2 (6 bases). The CDR3 DNA reads TGTGCCAGCAGCTTGATAGCGGAGCAAGAGACCCAGTACTTC. Residues: CASSLIAEQETQYF.